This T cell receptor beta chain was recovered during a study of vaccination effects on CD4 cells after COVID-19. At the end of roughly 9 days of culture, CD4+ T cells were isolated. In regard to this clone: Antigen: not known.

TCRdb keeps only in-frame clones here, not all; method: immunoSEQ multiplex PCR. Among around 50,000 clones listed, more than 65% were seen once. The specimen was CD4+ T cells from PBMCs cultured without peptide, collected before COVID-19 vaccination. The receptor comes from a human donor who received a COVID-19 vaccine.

CDR3 DNA sequence: TGTGCCAGTAAAACCGGGAAAACCGGGGAGCTGTTTTTT. It translates to CASKTGKTGELFF. The V gene is TRBV19, the J gene TRBJ2-2, with D possibly matching TRBD2 (5 bases). V was cut by 7 bases and J by 5 bases, with 11 bases left in between. Germline-derived CDR1 and CDR2 are LNHDA and SQIVND (reference sequence). The CDR3 has 13 amino acids.